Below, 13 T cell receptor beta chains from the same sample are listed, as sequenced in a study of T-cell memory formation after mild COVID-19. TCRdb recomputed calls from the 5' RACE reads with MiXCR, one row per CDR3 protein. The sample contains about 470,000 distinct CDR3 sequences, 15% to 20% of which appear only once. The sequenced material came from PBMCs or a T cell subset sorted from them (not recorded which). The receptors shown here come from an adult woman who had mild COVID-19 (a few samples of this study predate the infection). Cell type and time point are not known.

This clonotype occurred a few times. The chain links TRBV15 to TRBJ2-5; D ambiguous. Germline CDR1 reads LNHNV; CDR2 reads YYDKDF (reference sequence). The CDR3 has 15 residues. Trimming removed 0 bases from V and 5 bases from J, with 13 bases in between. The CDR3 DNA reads TGTGCCACCAGCAGAGATAGGGTCTCGGTTGAGACCCAGTACTTC. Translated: CATSRDRVSVETQYF.

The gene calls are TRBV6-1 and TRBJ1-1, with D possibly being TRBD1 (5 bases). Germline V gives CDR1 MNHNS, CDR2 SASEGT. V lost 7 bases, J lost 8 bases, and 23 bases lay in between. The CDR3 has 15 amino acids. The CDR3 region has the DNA TGTGCCAGCACCCAGCTATGGGAGGGGACTTCGGAAGCTTTCTTT. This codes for CASTQLWEGTSEAFF.

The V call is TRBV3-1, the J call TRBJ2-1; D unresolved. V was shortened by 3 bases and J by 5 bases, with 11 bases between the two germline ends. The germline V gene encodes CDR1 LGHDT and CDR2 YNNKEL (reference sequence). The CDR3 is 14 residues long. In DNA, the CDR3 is TGTGCCAGCAGCCAGTCGACGGCCCACAATGAGCAGTTCTTC. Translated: CASSQSTAHNEQFF.

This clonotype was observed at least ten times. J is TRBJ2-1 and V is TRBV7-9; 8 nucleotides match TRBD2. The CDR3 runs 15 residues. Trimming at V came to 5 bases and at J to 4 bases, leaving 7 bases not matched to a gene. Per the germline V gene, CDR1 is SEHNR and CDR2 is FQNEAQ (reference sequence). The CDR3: CASSVNSGGYNEQFF. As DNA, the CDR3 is TGTGCCAGCAGCGTGAATTCGGGAGGGTACAATGAGCAGTTCTTC.

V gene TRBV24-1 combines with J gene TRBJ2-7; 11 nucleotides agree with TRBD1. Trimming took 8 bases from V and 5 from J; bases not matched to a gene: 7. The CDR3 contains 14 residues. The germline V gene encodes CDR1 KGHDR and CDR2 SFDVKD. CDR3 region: CATTPGTGGHEQYF. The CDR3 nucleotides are TGTGCCACCACTCCCGGGACAGGGGGGCACGAGCAGTACTTC.

CDR3 in amino acids: CASSTGSYNEQFF. CDR3 DNA: TGTGCCAGCAGTACCGGGAGTTATAATGAGCAGTTCTTC. The chain combines TRBV12-3 or TRBV12-4 with TRBJ2-1; perhaps TRBD2 as D (6 bases). The ends were cut back, 5 bases at V and 7 bases at J, with 12 bases in the middle. The CDR3 has 13 amino acids.

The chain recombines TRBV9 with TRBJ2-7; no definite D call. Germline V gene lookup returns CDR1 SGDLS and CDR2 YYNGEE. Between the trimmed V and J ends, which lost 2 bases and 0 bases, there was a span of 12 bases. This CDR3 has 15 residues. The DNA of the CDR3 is TGTGCCAGCAGCGTTGCCGCGGACGTCTCCTACGAGCAGTACTTC. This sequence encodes CASSVAADVSYEQYF.

The CDR3 here is CSAGGGALSYEQYF. The CDR3 DNA reads as TGCAGCGCTGGGGGGGGTGCGCTCTCCTACGAGCAGTACTTC. The gene calls are TRBV29-1 and TRBJ2-7; 7 bases line up with TRBD2. V lost 7 bases and J lost 0; bases outside the gene matches: 9. CDR3 size: 14 residues. Germline CDR1 reads SQVTM; CDR2 reads ANQGSEA.

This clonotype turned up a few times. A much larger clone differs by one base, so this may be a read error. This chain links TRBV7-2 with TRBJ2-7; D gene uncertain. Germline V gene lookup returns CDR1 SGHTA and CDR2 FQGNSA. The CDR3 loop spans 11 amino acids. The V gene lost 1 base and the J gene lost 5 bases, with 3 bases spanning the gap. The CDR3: CASSLVNEQYF. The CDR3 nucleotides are TGTGCCAGCAGCTTAGTCAACGAGCAGTACTTC.

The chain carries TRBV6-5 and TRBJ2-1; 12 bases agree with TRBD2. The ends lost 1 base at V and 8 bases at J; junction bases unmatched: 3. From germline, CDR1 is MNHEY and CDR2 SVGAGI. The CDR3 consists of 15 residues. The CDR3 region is CASSYWASGRDEQFF. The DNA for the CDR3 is TGTGCCAGCAGTTACTGGGCTAGCGGGAGGGATGAGCAGTTCTTC.

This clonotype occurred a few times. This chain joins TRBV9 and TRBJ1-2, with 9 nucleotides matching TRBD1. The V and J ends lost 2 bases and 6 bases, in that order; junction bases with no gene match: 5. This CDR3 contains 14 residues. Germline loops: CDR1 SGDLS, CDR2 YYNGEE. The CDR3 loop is CASSVRDRVDGYTF. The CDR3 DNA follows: TGTGCCAGCAGCGTCCGGGACAGGGTGGATGGCTACACCTTC.

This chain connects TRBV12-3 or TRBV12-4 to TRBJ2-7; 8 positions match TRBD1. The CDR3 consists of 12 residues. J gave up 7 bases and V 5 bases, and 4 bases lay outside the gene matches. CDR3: CASSLRTGEQYF. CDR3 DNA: TGTGCCAGCAGTCTCAGGACAGGGGAGCAGTACTTC.

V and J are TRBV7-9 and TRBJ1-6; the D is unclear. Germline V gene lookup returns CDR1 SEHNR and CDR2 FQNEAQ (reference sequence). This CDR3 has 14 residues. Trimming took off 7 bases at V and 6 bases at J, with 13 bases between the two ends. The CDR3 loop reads CASTPDVGNSPLHF. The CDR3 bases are TGTGCCAGCACCCCCGATGTGGGTAATTCACCCCTCCACTTT.